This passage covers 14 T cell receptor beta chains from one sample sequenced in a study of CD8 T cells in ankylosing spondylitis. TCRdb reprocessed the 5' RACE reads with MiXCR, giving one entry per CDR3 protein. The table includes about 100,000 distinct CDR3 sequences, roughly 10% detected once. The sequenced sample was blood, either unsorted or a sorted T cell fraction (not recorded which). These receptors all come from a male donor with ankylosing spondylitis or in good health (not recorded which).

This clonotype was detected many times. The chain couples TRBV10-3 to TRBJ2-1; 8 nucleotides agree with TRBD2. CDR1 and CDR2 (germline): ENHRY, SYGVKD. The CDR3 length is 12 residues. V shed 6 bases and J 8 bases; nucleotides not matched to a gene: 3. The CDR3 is CAISGGADEQFF. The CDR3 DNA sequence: TGTGCCATCAGCGGGGGGGCAGATGAGCAGTTCTTC.

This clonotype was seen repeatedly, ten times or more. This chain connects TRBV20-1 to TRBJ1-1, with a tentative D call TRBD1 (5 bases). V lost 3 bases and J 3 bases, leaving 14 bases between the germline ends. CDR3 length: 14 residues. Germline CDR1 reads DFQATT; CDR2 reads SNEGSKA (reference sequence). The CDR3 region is CSARAGTADTEAFF. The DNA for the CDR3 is TGCAGTGCTAGGGCCGGGACGGCCGACACTGAAGCTTTCTTT.

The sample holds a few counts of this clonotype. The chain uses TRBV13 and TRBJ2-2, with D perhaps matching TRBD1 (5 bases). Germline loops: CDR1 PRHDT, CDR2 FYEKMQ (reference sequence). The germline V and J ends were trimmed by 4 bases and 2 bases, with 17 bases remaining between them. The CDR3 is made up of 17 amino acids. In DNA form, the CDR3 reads TGTGCCAGCAGCTCCGAAGTGGGGCGTAAAAACACCGGGGAGCTGTTTTTT. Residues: CASSSEVGRKNTGELFF.

CDR3: CASSFSGQGASPLHF. The CDR3 DNA sequence: TGCGCCAGCAGCTTCTCAGGACAGGGTGCTTCACCCCTCCACTTT. The chain employs TRBV5-1 and TRBJ1-6; 8 bases line up with TRBD1. V trimming: 2 bases; J trimming: 9 bases; junction bases outside the gene matches: 7. Germline V gene data show CDR1 as SGHRS and CDR2 as YFSETQ. There are 15 residues in the CDR3.

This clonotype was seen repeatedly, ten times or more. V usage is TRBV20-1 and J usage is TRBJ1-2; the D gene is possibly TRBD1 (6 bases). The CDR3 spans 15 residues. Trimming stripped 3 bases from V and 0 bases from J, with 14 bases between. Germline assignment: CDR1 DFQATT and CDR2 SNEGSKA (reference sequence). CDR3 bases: TGCAGTGCTAGTAAGGACAGCCTCGCTAACTATGGCTACACCTTC. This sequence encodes CSASKDSLANYGYTF.

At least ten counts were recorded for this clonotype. This CDR3 reads CASSLRGKGGADTQYF. The CDR3 DNA reads as TGCGCCAGCAGCCTTCGCGGGAAGGGAGGCGCAGATACGCAGTATTTT. The gene calls are TRBV5-1 and TRBJ2-3, with a possible D match to TRBD2 (6 bases). CDR3 length equals 16 residues. The germline CDR1 and CDR2 sequences are SGHRS and YFSETQ. The V gene lost 4 bases and the J gene lost 4 bases, with 19 bases spanning the gap.

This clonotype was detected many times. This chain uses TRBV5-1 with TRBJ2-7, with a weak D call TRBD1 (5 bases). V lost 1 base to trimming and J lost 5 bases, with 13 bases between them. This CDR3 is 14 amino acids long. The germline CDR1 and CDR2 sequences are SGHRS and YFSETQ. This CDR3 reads CASSLRQGGHEQYF. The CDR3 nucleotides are TGCGCCAGCAGCTTGAGGCAGGGTGGACACGAGCAGTACTTC.

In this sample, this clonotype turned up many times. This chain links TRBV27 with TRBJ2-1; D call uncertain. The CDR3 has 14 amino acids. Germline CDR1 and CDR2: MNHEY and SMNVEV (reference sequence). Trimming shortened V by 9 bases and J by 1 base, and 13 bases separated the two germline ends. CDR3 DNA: TGTGCCAGTCGAACTGGGTTTTCCTACAATGAGCAGTTCTTC. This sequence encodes CASRTGFSYNEQFF.

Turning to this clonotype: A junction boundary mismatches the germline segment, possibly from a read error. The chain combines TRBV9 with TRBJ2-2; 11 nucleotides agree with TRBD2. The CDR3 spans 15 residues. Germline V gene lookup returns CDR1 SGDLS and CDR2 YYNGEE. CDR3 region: CTSSITSGGYGELFF. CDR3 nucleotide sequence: TGTACCAGCAGCATCACTAGCGGGGGTTACGGGGAGCTGTTTTTT.

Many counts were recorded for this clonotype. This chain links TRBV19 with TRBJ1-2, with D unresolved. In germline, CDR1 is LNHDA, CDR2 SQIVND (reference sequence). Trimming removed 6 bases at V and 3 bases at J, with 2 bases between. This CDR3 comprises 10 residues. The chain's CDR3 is CASRDYGYTF. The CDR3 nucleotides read TGTGCCAGTAGAGACTATGGCTACACCTTC.

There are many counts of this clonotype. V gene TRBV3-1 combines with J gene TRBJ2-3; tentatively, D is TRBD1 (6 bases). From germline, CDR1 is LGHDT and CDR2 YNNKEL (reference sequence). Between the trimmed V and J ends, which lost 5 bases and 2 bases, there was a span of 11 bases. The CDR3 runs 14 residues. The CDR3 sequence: CASSTGLVTDTQYF. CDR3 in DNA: TGTGCCAGCAGCACAGGGTTGGTCACAGATACGCAGTATTTT.

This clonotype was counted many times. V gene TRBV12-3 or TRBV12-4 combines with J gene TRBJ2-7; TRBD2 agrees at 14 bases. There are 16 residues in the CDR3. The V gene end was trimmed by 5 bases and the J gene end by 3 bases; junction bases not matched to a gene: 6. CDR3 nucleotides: TGTGCCAGCAGTCCTCCCGGGACTAGCGGGGGCTACGAGCAGTACTTC. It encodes CASSPPGTSGGYEQYF.

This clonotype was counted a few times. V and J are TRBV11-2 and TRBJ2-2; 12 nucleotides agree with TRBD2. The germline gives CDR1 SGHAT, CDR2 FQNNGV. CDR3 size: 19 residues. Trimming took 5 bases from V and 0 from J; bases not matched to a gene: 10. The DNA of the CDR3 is TGTGCCAGCAGCCTACGGACAGGACTAGCGGGACCGAACACCGGGGAGCTGTTTTTT. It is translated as CASSLRTGLAGPNTGELFF.

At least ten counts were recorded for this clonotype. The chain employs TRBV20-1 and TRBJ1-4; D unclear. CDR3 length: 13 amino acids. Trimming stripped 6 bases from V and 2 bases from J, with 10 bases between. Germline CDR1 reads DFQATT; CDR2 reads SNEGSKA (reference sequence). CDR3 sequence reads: CSANIPTNEKLFF. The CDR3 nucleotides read TGCAGTGCCAACATTCCCACTAATGAAAAACTGTTTTTT.